This T cell receptor beta chain was sequenced in a study of blood T cells in healthy people across ages. Whole-study findings and limits: Investigators viewed diversity estimates from one million T cells as underestimates, the study reported.

Germline V gene data show CDR1 as MNHEY and CDR2 as SVGEGT. The CDR3 is 14 residues long. Trimming at V came to 7 bases and at J to 2 bases, leaving 6 bases not matched to a gene. A J-beta primer mix and a sample-barcoded 5' primer were used in a second PCR of roughly 7 to 12 cycles. Using its own MiXCR run on the 5' RACE reads, TCRdb lists one record per CDR3 protein. The table shows 910,000 or so distinct CDR3 sequences, with just over 50% occurring only once. Comments on this clonotype: Its antigen remains unknown.

The chain recombines TRBV6-2 or TRBV6-3 with TRBJ2-5; 8 nucleotides line up with TRBD2. Sequenced input: blood. This sequence originates from a woman between 55 and 75 years old in good health. The CDR3 DNA sequence: TGTGCCAGCACCACGGGACTAGTGCAAGAGACCCAGTACTTC. Translated: CASTTGLVQETQYF.